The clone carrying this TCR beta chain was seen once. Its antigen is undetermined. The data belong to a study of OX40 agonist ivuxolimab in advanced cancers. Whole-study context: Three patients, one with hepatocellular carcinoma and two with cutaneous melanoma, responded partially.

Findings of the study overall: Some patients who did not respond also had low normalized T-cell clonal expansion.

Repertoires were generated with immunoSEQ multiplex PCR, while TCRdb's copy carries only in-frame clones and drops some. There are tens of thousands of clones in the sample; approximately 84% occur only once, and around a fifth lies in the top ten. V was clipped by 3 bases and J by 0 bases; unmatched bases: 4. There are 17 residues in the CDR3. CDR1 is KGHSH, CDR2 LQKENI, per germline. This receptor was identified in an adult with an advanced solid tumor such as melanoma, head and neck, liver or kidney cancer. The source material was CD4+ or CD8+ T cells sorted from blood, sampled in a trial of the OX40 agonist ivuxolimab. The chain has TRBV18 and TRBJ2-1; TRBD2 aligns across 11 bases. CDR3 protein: CASSPSSGRVSYNEQFF. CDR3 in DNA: TGTGCCAGCTCACCCAGTAGCGGGAGGGTCTCCTACAATGAGCAGTTCTTC.